The clone carrying this T cell receptor beta chain has more than one count but fewer than ten. Its target is unknown. The data were obtained in a study of CD8 T cells in ankylosing spondylitis. Study observations and caveats: Previously reported in reactive arthritis synovial fluid and blood were some of the motif variants. The disease-linked clones had a CD8+ phenotype and low blood frequencies.

TCRdb itself ran the 5' RACE reads through MiXCR, one entry per CDR3 protein. This sample has approximately 60,000 distinct CDR3 sequences, with 6.2% found just once. This CDR3 spans 11 amino acids. Trimming left V 5 bases short and J 5 bases short, with 4 bases between. Germline V gene sequence: CDR1 SNHLY, CDR2 FYNNEI. Sequencing used synovial fluid, either unsorted or a sorted T cell fraction (not recorded which). This TCR derives from a male donor with ankylosing spondylitis. The chain links TRBV2 to TRBJ1-5; D gene unclear. The CDR3 coding sequence is TGTGCCAGCAGTCTTGATCAGCCCCAGCATTTT. It encodes CASSLDQPQHF. Complete variable domain (other parts from reference TRBV2 and TRBJ1-5): EPEVTQTPSHQVTQMGQEVILRCVPISNHLYFYWYRQILGQKVEFLVSFYNNEISEKSEIFDDQFSVERPDGSNFTLKIRSTKLEDSAMYFCASSLDQPQHFGDGTRLSIL.